The source of this TCR beta chain is a study of T cell changes during pregnancy in multiple sclerosis. The ends lost 5 bases at V and 8 bases at J; junction bases unmatched: 11. The length of the CDR3 is 15 residues. From germline, CDR1 is SEHNR and CDR2 FQNEAQ (reference sequence). Here immunoSEQ multiplex PCR was the method, and the copy in TCRdb shows in-frame clones only, minus some. This table holds over 45,000 clones, roughly 88% found once. The sequence was collected from a female donor with multiple sclerosis, enrolled in a pregnancy study. The sample here was CD4+ T cells from peripheral blood mononuclear cells, taken in the second trimester of pregnancy. The V gene is TRBV7-9, the J gene TRBJ1-2, with 10 bases matching TRBD1. DNA for the CDR3: TGTGCCAGCAGCGGCTCCGGGACAGGGGACTGGGGCTACACCTTC. Its translation: CASSGSGTGDWGYTF. Looking up the rest from reference TRBV7-9 and TRBJ1-2 gives the full variable domain: DTGVSQNPRHKITKRGQNVTFRCDPISEHNRLYWYRQTLGQGPEFLTYFQNEAQLEKSRLLSDRFSAERPKGSFSTLEIQRTEQGDSAMYLCASSGSGTGDWGYTFGSGTRLTVV.